The sequence of this TCR beta chain was determined in a study of blood T cell repertoires in COVID-19. TCRdb's copy holds only in-frame clones and misses some; the assay was immunoSEQ multiplex PCR. The table lists 450,000 to 500,000 clones, around 85% of them singletons. CDR1 is SGHTA and CDR2 is FQGNSA in the germline V gene. The ends were cut back, 1 base at V and 4 bases at J, with 11 bases in the middle. CDR3 length: 14 residues. This sequence originates from a human donor in a cohort sampled during active COVID-19. Sequencing was done on a sample of peripheral blood. V usage is TRBV7-2 and J usage is TRBJ2-7, with D perhaps TRBD1 (6 bases). The CDR3 loop reads CASSLGQGWYEQYF. The DNA of the CDR3 is TGTGCCAGCAGCTTAGGGCAGGGGTGGTACGAGCAGTACTTC.